This TCR beta chain was observed in a study of blood T cells in healthy people across ages. Findings and caveats of the study: Age showed a roughly linear inverse relationship with TCR beta diversity per million T cells.

Comments on this clonotype: The antigen is undetermined.

Primers used in a second PCR of roughly 6 to 12 cycles were a sample-barcoded 5' primer and a J-beta primer mix. Each cDNA molecule was tagged by a template-switch adaptor that had 12 random nucleotides. CDR3-containing paired-end reads numbered at least 3 million in each sample. TCRdb recomputed calls from the 5' RACE reads with MiXCR, one row per CDR3 protein. The data contain about 830,000 distinct CDR3 sequences, nearly 60% of them singletons. The source material was blood. This sequence was found in a man aged 25-45 years in good health.

The CDR3 here is CASSPGGGLAGGEQYF. Written as DNA, the CDR3 is TGCGCCAGCAGCCCGGGTGGTGGCCTAGCGGGGGGCGAGCAGTACTTC. This chain connects TRBV5-1 to TRBJ2-7; 11 nucleotides match TRBD2. V trimming: 4 bases; J trimming: 6 bases; junction bases outside the gene matches: 12. The CDR3 loop spans 16 amino acids. Germline loops: CDR1 SGHRS, CDR2 YFSETQ.